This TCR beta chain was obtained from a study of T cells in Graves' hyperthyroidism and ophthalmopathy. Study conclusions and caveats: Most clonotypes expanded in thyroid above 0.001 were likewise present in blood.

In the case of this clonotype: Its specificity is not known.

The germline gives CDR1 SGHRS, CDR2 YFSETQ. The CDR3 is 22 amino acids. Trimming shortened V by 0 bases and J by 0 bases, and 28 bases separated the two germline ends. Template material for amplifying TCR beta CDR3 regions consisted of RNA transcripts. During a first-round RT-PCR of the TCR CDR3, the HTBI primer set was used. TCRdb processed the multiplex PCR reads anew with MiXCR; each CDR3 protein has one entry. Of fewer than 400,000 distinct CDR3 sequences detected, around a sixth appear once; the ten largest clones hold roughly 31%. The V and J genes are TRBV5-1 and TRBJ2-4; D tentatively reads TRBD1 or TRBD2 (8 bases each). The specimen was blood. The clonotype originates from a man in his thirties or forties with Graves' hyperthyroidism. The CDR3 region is CASSLDRGRVLAGGLAKNIQYF. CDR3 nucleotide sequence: TGCGCCAGCAGCTTGGACAGGGGGAGAGTCTTGGCGGGGGGTTTAGCCAAAAACATTCAGTACTTC. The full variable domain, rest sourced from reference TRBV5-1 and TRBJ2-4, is KAGVTQTPRYLIKTRGQQVTLSCSPISGHRSVSWYQQTPGQGLQFLFEYFSETQRNKGNFPGRFSGRQFSNSRSEMNVSTLELGDSALYLCASSLDRGRVLAGGLAKNIQYFGAGTRLSVL.